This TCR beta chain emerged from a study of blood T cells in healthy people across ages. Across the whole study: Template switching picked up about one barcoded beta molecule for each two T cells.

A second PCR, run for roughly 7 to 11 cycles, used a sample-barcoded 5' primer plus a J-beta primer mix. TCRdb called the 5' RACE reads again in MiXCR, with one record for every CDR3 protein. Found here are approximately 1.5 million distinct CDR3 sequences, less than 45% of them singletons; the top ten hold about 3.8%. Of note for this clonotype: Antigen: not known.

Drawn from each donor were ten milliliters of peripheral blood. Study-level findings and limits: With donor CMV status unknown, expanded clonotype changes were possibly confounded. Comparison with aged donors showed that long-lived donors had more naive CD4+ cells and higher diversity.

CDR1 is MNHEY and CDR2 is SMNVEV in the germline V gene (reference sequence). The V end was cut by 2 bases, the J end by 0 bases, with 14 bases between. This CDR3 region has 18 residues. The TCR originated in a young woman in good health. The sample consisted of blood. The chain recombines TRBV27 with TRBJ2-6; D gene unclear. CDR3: CASSLRWQAYSGANVLTF. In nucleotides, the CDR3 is TGTGCCAGCAGTTTAAGGTGGCAGGCTTACTCTGGGGCCAACGTCCTGACTTTC.